These T cell receptor beta chains were read from a single sample in a study of blood T cell repertoires in COVID-19. Generated by immunoSEQ multiplex PCR, the TCRdb table keeps only in-frame clones and is missing some. The table has about 290,000 clones, over 80% seen once. The sequenced material came from peripheral blood. The receptors stem from a woman aged 45-65 years with active or convalescent COVID-19. CDR3s include the opening cysteine and the closing phenylalanine or tryptophan. The D gene is left open where the match is weak. Expanded clones are given a class, and other clones once, few, many or no size at all.

V	D	size	J	DNA	CDR3
TRBV5-1	-	-	TRBJ2-7	TGCGCCAGCAGCTTGGATCCCCATTTTTCCTACGAGCAGTACTTC	CASSLDPHFSYEQYF
TRBV10-2	-	-	TRBJ1-4	TGCGCCAGCAGTGTCTCGAATGAAAAACTGTTTTTT	CASSVSNEKLFF
TRBV5-4	-	-	TRBJ1-3	TGTGCCAGCAGCTCCGGACAGTTGGACACCATATATTTT	CASSSGQLDTIYF
TRBV4-1	TRBD1	-	TRBJ1-6	TGCGCCAGCAGCCAAGATGCCCTTACAGGGGCGCGGCATAATTCACCCCTCCACTTT	CASSQDALTGARHNSPLHF
TRBV19	-	-	TRBJ1-2	TGTGCCAGTACCCCGGGCCCGGGGGACTATGGCTACACCTTC	CASTPGPGDYGYTF
TRBV18	-	-	TRBJ1-2	TGTGCCAGCTCACCAGGTAGGCAGGGACTCTCTAACTATGGCTACACCTTC	CASSPGRQGLSNYGYTF
TRBV3-1/TRBV3-2	-	-	TRBJ2-1	TGTGCCAGCAGCCAAGGGCGGGCAACTCGATCGAACAATGAGCAGTTCTTC	CASSQGRATRSNNEQFF
TRBV27	-	few	TRBJ2-3	TGTGCCAGCAGCCAGTCAGGGGGGTTTAGGAGCACAGATACGCAGTATTTT	CASSQSGGFRSTDTQYF
TRBV2	-	once	TRBJ2-7	TGTGCCAGCAGTGGATCAAGCGGCGGCGGGATACAGTACTTC	CASSGSSGGGIQYF
TRBV12-3/TRBV12-4	-	-	TRBJ1-1	TGTGCCAGCAGTTGGAGCATGAACACTGAAGCTTTCTTT	CASSWSMNTEAFF
TRBV7-9	-	-	TRBJ2-1	TGTGCCAGCAGCTTAGCGCAACCTGAACTCTACAATGAGCAGTTCTTC	CASSLAQPELYNEQFF
TRBV7-9	-	-	TRBJ1-1	TGTGCCAGCAGCCTAACGCAGGGAACTGAAGCTTTCTTT	CASSLTQGTEAFF
TRBV5-1	TRBD1	-	TRBJ1-5	TGCGCCAGCAGCTTGTACCCGGGACAGGGTGGGAATCAGCCCCAGCATTTT	CASSLYPGQGGNQPQHF
TRBV3-1/TRBV3-2	-	once	TRBJ2-3	TGTGCCAGCAGCCGCCGCGGCACAGATACGCAGTATTTT	CASSRRGTDTQYF
TRBV6-2/TRBV6-3	TRBD1	-	TRBJ2-2	TGTGCCAGCAGTTACGAGGGACAGATTAACACCGGGGAGCTGTTTTTT	CASSYEGQINTGELFF
TRBV15	TRBD2	few	TRBJ2-2	TGTGCCACCAGCAGGAGGACTAGCGATGGTCAGAGGGAGCTGTTTTTT	CATSRRTSDGQRELFF
TRBV10-3	TRBD1	-	TRBJ2-7	TGTGCCATCAGTGAGCCTCCGGGACAGACCTCCTACGAGCAGTACTTC	CAISEPPGQTSYEQYF
TRBV5-4	TRBD1	-	TRBJ1-3	TGTGCCAGCAGCTTGGGCCAGGGGGCGCGAGGAAACACCATATATTTT	CASSLGQGARGNTIYF
TRBV5-8	TRBD1	-	TRBJ1-5	TGTGCCAGCAGCCCCTTACAGGGGAGCAATCAGCCCCAGCATTTT	CASSPLQGSNQPQHF
TRBV28	TRBD2	-	TRBJ2-1	TGTGCCAGCATCCCCCGCGGGAGGGCGAACAATGAGCAGTTCTTC	CASIPRGRANNEQFF
TRBV30	-	-	TRBJ2-7	TGTGCCTGGAGTAAGACAACTCGCGAGCAGTACTTC	CAWSKTTREQYF
TRBV5-1	TRBD2	-	TRBJ2-3	TGCGCCAGCAGCGGGCTTAGCGGGAGGTACCCTTCTAGCACAGATACGCAGTATTTT	CASSGLSGRYPSSTDTQYF
TRBV19	TRBD2	-	TRBJ2-3	TGTGCCACCGGGACTAGCGGGACGTTCACAGATACGCAGTATTTT	CATGTSGTFTDTQYF
TRBV21-1	-	-	TRBJ2-1	TGTGCCAGCAGCAAAGCGCGAGGGGGCGCGTCACTAGCGGGAGGGACGGTGGAGCAGTTCTTC	CASSKARGGASLAGGTVEQFF
TRBV14	TRBD1	-	TRBJ1-2	TGTGCCAGCAGCCAGGCCGGGACAGGGGGCTTTGGCTACACCTTC	CASSQAGTGGFGYTF
TRBV24-1	TRBD2	-	TRBJ2-3	TGTGCCACCAGTGATTTCAGCGGGAGTACGCAGTATTTT	CATSDFSGSTQYF
TRBV11-2	TRBD1	-	TRBJ1-1	TGTGCCAGCAGCCGCGGCTTGGGACCAGGGGGTAACACTGAAGCTTTCTTT	CASSRGLGPGGNTEAFF
TRBV27	-	-	TRBJ1-6	TGTGCCAGCAGTCCAGGGTCCTATAATTCACCCCTCCACTTT	CASSPGSYNSPLHF
TRBV7-2	-	-	TRBJ2-3	TGTGCCAGCAGCTTAGATTGGGGCCGGACAGATACGCAGTATTTT	CASSLDWGRTDTQYF
TRBV5-1	-	once	TRBJ1-1	TGCGCCAGCAGTATTACGACGGGCACTGAAGCTTTCTTT	CASSITTGTEAFF
TRBV5-1	-	-	TRBJ2-1	TGCGCCAGCAGCTCCGGTCCTCAAGGTTCTAGCTCCTACAATGAGCAGTTCTTC	CASSSGPQGSSSYNEQFF
TRBV7-6	-	-	TRBJ1-1	TGTGCCAGCAGCTTCGGCCAAAACGGCGGCACTGAAGCTTTCTTT	CASSFGQNGGTEAFF